The 2 T cell receptor beta chains presented below share a single source sample, sequenced in a study of blood T cell repertoires in COVID-19 (TCRdb year 2020). Libraries were built with the immunoSEQ multiplex PCR assay. Not all clones reach the TCRdb copy of this immuneACCESS table, which keeps in-frame sequences only. Checked studies attribute under half of the gap to unresolved V genes and leave the rest unexplained. Counted in this sample were more than 110,000 clones; roughly 80% of them appeared once. The ten largest make up approximately 9.5% of the sample. Sequenced sample: peripheral blood. All receptors derive from an elderly woman in a cohort sampled during active or convalescent COVID-19.

The chain is built from TRBV27 and TRBJ1-2; the match to TRBD1 covers 8 bases. Germline V gives CDR1 MNHEY, CDR2 SMNVEV (reference sequence). V was clipped by 10 bases and J by 6 bases; unmatched bases: 7. The CDR3 contains 12 residues. The CDR3 coding sequence is TGTGCCACCCAAGACAGGGGTAATGGCTACACCTTC. Residues: CATQDRGNGYTF.

This sequence joins TRBV6-5 and TRBJ2-7; D ambiguous. V was clipped by 0 bases and J by 1 base, with 7 bases between them. CDR1 and CDR2 from the germline V gene are MNHEY and SVGAGI. CDR3 size: 14 residues. CDR3 sequence: CASSYSAESYEQYV. In DNA, the CDR3 is TGTGCCAGCAGTTACTCGGCGGAATCCTACGAGCAGTACGTC.